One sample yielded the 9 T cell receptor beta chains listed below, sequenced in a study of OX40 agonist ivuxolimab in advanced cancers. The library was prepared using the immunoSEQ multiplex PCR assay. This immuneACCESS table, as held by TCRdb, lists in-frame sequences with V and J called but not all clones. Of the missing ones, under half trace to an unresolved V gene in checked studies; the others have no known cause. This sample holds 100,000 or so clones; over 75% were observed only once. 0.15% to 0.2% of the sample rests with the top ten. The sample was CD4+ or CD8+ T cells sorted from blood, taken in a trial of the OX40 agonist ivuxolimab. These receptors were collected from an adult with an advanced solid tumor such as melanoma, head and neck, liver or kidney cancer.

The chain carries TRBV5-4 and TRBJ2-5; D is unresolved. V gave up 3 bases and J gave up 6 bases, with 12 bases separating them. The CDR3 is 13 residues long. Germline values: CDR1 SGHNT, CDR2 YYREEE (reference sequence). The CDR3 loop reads CASSSTSRKTQYF. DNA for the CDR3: TGTGCCAGCAGCTCAACGTCCAGGAAGACCCAGTACTTC.

CDR3 in amino acids: CASSYSIAGEQFF. In nucleotides, the CDR3 is TGTGCCAGCAGTTACTCTATAGCGGGAGAACAGTTCTTC. The chain joins TRBV6-6 to TRBJ2-1, with 9 bases aligning to TRBD2. This CDR3 is built from 13 residues. V was pared by 0 bases and J by 13 bases, with 4 bases of the junction left unmatched. The germline CDR1 and CDR2 sequences are MNHNY and SVGAGI (reference sequence).

The CDR3 is CASDPPRTGELFF. CDR3 in DNA: TGTGCCAGCGATCCGCCGCGCACCGGGGAGCTGTTTTTT. This sequence joins TRBV6-1 and TRBJ2-2; no reliable D call. The CDR3 totals 13 residues. Germline lookup yields CDR1 MNHNS and CDR2 SASEGT. V lost 8 bases and J lost 4, with 11 bases in between.

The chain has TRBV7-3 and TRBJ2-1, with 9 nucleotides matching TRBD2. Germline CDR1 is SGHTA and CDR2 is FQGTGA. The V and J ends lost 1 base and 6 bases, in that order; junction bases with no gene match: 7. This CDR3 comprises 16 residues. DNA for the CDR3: TGTGCCAGCAGCTTAAGCCTAGCGGGGACCCCCAATGAGCAGTTCTTC. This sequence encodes CASSLSLAGTPNEQFF.

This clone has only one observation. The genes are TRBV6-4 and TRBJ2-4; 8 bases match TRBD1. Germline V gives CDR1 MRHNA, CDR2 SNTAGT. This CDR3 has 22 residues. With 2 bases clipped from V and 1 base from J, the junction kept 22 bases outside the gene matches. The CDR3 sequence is CASSDQTAGTGKIPLAKNIQYF. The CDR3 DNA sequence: TGTGCCAGCAGTGACCAAACCGCCGGGACAGGAAAAATCCCTTTGGCCAAAAACATTCAGTACTTC.

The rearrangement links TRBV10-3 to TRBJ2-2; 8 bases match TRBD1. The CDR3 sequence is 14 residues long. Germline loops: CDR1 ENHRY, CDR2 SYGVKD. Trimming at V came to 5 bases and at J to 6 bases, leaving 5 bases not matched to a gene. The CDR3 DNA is TGTGCCATCAGTACCCCACAGGGGGCCGGGGAGCTGTTTTTT. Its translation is CAISTPQGAGELFF.

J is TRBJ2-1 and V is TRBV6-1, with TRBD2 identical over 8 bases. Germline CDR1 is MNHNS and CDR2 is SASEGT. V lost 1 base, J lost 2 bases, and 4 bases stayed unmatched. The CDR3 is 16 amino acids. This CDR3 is CASSEGRRGAYNEQFF. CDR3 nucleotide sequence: TGTGCCAGCAGTGAAGGTAGGCGGGGGGCCTACAATGAGCAGTTCTTC.

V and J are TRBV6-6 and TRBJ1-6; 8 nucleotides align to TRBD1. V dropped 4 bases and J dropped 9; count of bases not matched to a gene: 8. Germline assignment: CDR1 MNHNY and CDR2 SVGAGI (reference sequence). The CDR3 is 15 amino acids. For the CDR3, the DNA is TGTGCCAGCAGTTCTCTGGGACAGGCTTTTTCACCCCTCCACTTT. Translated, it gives CASSSLGQAFSPLHF.

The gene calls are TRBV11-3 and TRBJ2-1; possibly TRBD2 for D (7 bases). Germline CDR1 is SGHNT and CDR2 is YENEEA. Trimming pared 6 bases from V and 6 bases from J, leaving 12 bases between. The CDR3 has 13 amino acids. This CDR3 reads CASRGGGSNEQFF. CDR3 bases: TGTGCCAGCAGAGGGGGGGGTAGCAATGAGCAGTTCTTC.